This entry is about one TCR beta chain. Antigen unknown. Germline CDR1 MDHEN, CDR2 SYDVKM. There are 15 residues in the CDR3. V lost 2 bases to trimming and J lost 9 bases; unmatched junction nucleotides: 6. This sample is drawn from a study of cytomegalovirus exposure and HLA in healthy donors. The PCR employed 60 Vbeta primers together with 13 Jbeta primers. Sequenced by immunoSEQ multiplex PCR; TCRdb stores in-frame clones only, minus some. The sample has approximately 150,000 clones, about three quarters seen once; the top ten hold over 2.5%. Study-level findings and limits: An analysis that came later showed most CMV-associated TCR beta chains appearing HLA-restricted. TCR beta chains numbering some 160 were designated cytomegalovirus-associated.

The sample taken for sequencing was PBMCs. The chain couples TRBV28 to TRBJ2-1; 11 bases agree with TRBD2. This TCR derives from a female donor in good health and CMV-seronegative. The CDR3 loop is CASSLPLAGGSEQFF. The CDR3 nucleotides are TGTGCCAGCAGTTTACCCCTAGCGGGAGGTAGTGAGCAGTTCTTC. Filled out from reference TRBV28 and TRBJ2-1, the complete variable domain reads DVKVTQSSRYLVKRTGEKVFLECVQDMDHENMFWYRQDPGLGLRLIYFSYDVKMKEKGDIPEGYSVSREKKERFSLILESASTNQTSMYLCASSLPLAGGSEQFFGPGTRLTVL.